The 27 T cell receptor beta chains below all came from one sample that was sequenced in a study of T cell responses to AZD1222 COVID-19 vaccine. Using immunoSEQ multiplex PCR, the repertoire was profiled, and TCRdb retains in-frame clones only, with some absent. The sample records 100,000 to 150,000 clones, 85% to 95% being singletons. This specimen consisted of peripheral blood, obtained on day 0 of AZD1222 vaccination. The source is an adult in good health.

The chain couples TRBV27 to TRBJ2-1; 10 bases match TRBD2. Germline V lookup: CDR1 MNHEY, CDR2 SMNVEV (reference sequence). This CDR3 contains 17 residues. The V and J ends lost 6 bases and 3 bases, in that order; junction bases with no gene match: 11. CDR3 coding DNA: TGTGCCAGCAGCGCTATTACCCTAGCGGGAGACTACAATGAGCAGTTCTTC. Protein product: CASSAITLAGDYNEQFF.

The rearrangement uses TRBV5-1 and TRBJ2-1, with 8 bases matching TRBD2. The V gene end was trimmed by 6 bases and the J gene end by 4 bases; junction bases not matched to a gene: 9. CDR3 length: 15 amino acids. From germline, CDR1 is SGHRS and CDR2 YFSETQ. The CDR3 DNA follows: TGCGCCAGCACCCCGCTAGCGGGCGGTTACAATGAGCAGTTCTTC. It encodes CASTPLAGGYNEQFF.

The genes are TRBV27 and TRBJ2-6, with D possibly matching TRBD2 (5 bases). The CDR3 length is 16 residues. Trimming cost V 5 bases and J 0 bases, with 11 bases left between them. Germline CDR1 is MNHEY and CDR2 is SMNVEV (reference sequence). The CDR3 DNA is TGTGCCAGCAGTCCCCTAGCAGTCTCTGGGGCCAACGTCCTGACTTTC. Amino acids: CASSPLAVSGANVLTF. Complete variable domain (other parts from reference TRBV27 and TRBJ2-6): EAQVTQNPRYLITVTGKKLTVTCSQNMNHEYMSWYRQDPGLGLRQIYYSMNVEVTDKGDVPEGYKVSRKEKRNFPLILESPSPNQTSLYFCASSPLAVSGANVLTFGAGSRLTVL.

The chain combines TRBV2 with TRBJ2-2; no clear D. Trimming removed 3 bases from V and 4 bases from J, with 6 bases in between. Germline V gene sequence: CDR1 SNHLY, CDR2 FYNNEI. The CDR3 contains 13 residues. The DNA for the CDR3 is TGTGCCAGCAGTGAGACGGGCACCGGGGAGCTGTTTTTT. As protein: CASSETGTGELFF.

The chain carries TRBV5-1 and TRBJ1-2; the D is unclear. Germline values: CDR1 SGHRS, CDR2 YFSETQ. Trimming pared 3 bases from V and 8 bases from J, leaving 11 bases between. The CDR3 is made up of 12 amino acids. The DNA of the CDR3 is TGCGCCAGCAGCTATGAGGGAGTCGGCTACACCTTC. This sequence encodes CASSYEGVGYTF.

The chain recombines TRBV7-5 with TRBJ2-7; TRBD1 is taken as the D call from the table, unchecked against the DNA. TRBV7-5 has pseudogene status. The CDR3 spans 15 residues. The CDR3 DNA reads as TGTGTCAGAAGCTGGGACAGGCCGACTAGATACGAGCAGTACTTC. Translating it yields CVRSWDRPTRYEQYF.

The chain is built from TRBV11-3 and TRBJ1-1; the D gene is possibly TRBD1 (6 bases). CDR3 length equals 15 residues. Trimming stripped 5 bases from V and 1 base from J, with 14 bases between. Germline V gene sequence: CDR1 SGHNT, CDR2 YENEEA. CDR3 sequence (DNA): TGTGCCAGCAGCCCCCCCGTAGGGGGGAACACTGAAGCTTTCTTT. Translated, it gives CASSPPVGGNTEAFF.

The chain has TRBV19 and TRBJ2-1; perhaps TRBD2 as D (6 bases). V was pared by 0 bases and J by 2 bases, with 14 bases between. The CDR3 consists of 17 residues. Germline V gene sequence: CDR1 LNHDA, CDR2 SQIVND (reference sequence). As DNA, the CDR3 is TGTGCCAGTAGTATAGATGGGGGGACCCCAACCTACAATGAGCAGTTCTTC. Translated: CASSIDGGTPTYNEQFF.

This chain joins TRBV28 and TRBJ1-5; 9 bases fit TRBD1. This CDR3 spans 15 amino acids. V was pared by 5 bases and J by 7 bases, with 9 bases of the junction left unmatched. The germline gives CDR1 MDHEN, CDR2 SYDVKM. As DNA, the CDR3 is TGTGCCAGCAGTGAGCCACGACAGGGGGGACAGCCCCAGCATTTT. Translated: CASSEPRQGGQPQHF.

The rearrangement uses TRBV5-5 and TRBJ2-3; 7 bases agree with TRBD2. Trimming removed 4 bases from V and 2 bases from J; junction bases left unmatched: 7. The CDR3 is 15 residues long. Germline V gene lookup returns CDR1 SGHKS and CDR2 YYEKEE (reference sequence). The CDR3 DNA reads as TGTGCCAGCAGCGCCGGGACTACCTACACAGATACGCAGTATTTT. Translating gives CASSAGTTYTDTQYF.

This clone was counted only a few times. This rearrangement joins TRBV4-1 to TRBJ2-7; 11 positions match TRBD2. After removal of 4 bases from V and 1 base from J, the junction contained 6 bases not matched to a gene. The germline CDR1 and CDR2 sequences are MGHRA and YSYEKL. The CDR3 has 16 residues. The CDR3 region is CASSPWTSGSSYEQYF. As DNA, the CDR3 is TGCGCCAGCAGCCCATGGACTAGCGGGTCGTCCTACGAGCAGTACTTC.

The chain links TRBV4-2 to TRBJ1-2; D not resolved. The V gene lost 3 bases and the J gene lost 8 bases, with 16 bases spanning the gap. The CDR3 contains 14 residues. Germline V gene data show CDR1 as LGHNA and CDR2 as YNFKEQ. CDR3 sequence (DNA): TGTGCCAGCAGCCACCCAACGCAGAGCAAAGGCTACACCTTC. Protein product: CASSHPTQSKGYTF.

This chain uses TRBV14 with TRBJ1-1; no clear D gene. Germline V gives CDR1 SGHDN, CDR2 FVKESK. The germline V and J ends were trimmed by 4 bases and 3 bases, with 12 bases remaining between them. The CDR3 is made up of 14 amino acids. The CDR3, as DNA: TGTGCCAGCAGCCCAAACCTCGGGGACACTGAAGCTTTCTTT. Translation: CASSPNLGDTEAFF.

V usage is TRBV12-3 or TRBV12-4 and J usage is TRBJ2-7, with D possibly TRBD1 on 6 matching bases. Trimming shortened V by 8 bases and J by 2 bases, and 13 bases separated the two germline ends. The CDR3 spans 13 residues. The CDR3 protein is CASGWGRPYEQYF. The CDR3 DNA is TGTGCCAGCGGTTGGGGGCGACCCTACGAGCAGTACTTC.

V gene TRBV12-3 or TRBV12-4 combines with J gene TRBJ2-2; 7 nucleotides match TRBD2. The CDR3 sequence is 13 residues long. The trim removed 11 bases at V and 2 bases at J, leaving 5 bases unmatched. Here the CDR3 DNA reads TGTGCCTCAGCGGGACCCAACACCGGGGAGCTGTTTTTT. As protein: CASAGPNTGELFF.

CDR3 sequence: CASSPGTGSNQPQHF. For the CDR3, the DNA is TGTGCCAGCAGCCCTGGGACAGGGAGCAATCAGCCCCAGCATTTT. The chain is built from TRBV9 and TRBJ1-5; 9 bases agree with TRBD1. CDR1 and CDR2 (germline): SGDLS, YYNGEE. The J segment lost 1 base and the V segment lost 4 bases, leaving 3 bases of the junction unmatched. The CDR3 is made up of 15 amino acids.

This clone was seen once. This chain uses TRBV2 with TRBJ2-3; the D is unclear. V lost 4 bases, J lost 4 bases, and 9 bases lay in between. This CDR3 region has 13 residues. Germline CDR1 reads SNHLY; CDR2 reads FYNNEI. The CDR3 DNA sequence: TGTGCCAGCAGTGGGGGATGGCCAGATACGCAGTATTTT. Protein: CASSGGWPDTQYF.

This clone came up once. This chain links TRBV7-9 with TRBJ2-1, with TRBD2 identical over 15 bases. This CDR3 has 19 residues. V shed 3 bases and J 5 bases; nucleotides not matched to a gene: 11. Germline CDR1 reads SEHNR; CDR2 reads FQNEAQ (reference sequence). For the CDR3, the DNA is TGTGCCAGCAGCTTGGGTGGACTAGCGGGAGGGCCGCGGAACAATGAGCAGTTCTTC. Translation: CASSLGGLAGGPRNNEQFF.

This clone has just one count. The chain links TRBV7-2 to TRBJ1-1, with D perhaps TRBD1 (5 bases). V gave up 1 base and J gave up 1 base, with 10 bases separating them. Per germline, CDR1 SGHTA and CDR2 FQGNSA. The CDR3 totals 15 residues. The CDR3 spells CASSLGQTKNTEAFF. The CDR3 DNA is TGTGCCAGCAGCTTAGGACAGACAAAGAACACTGAAGCTTTCTTT.

This clone appeared once. The rearrangement uses TRBV2 and TRBJ1-1, with D unclear. V dropped 3 bases and J dropped 1 base, with 9 bases sitting between them. Germline V lookup: CDR1 SNHLY, CDR2 FYNNEI. The CDR3 length is 14 residues. Here the CDR3 reads CASSDHRTNTEAFF. For the CDR3, the DNA is TGTGCCAGCAGTGATCACAGAACGAACACTGAAGCTTTCTTT.

V gene TRBV18 combines with J gene TRBJ2-3; possibly TRBD1 for D (5 bases). Trimming took off 0 bases at V and 3 bases at J, with 10 bases between the two ends. The CDR3 is 15 amino acids. The germline CDR1 and CDR2 sequences are KGHSH and LQKENI. In DNA form, the CDR3 reads TGTGCCAGCTCACCACCGGTGGCAGGGACAGATACGCAGTATTTT. Its translation is CASSPPVAGTDTQYF.

The rearrangement joins TRBV7-9 to TRBJ2-7; the D call may be TRBD1 or TRBD2 (5 bases each). V lost 5 bases, J lost 1 base, and 15 bases lay in between. Germline CDR1 SEHNR, CDR2 FQNEAQ (reference sequence). The CDR3 is made up of 15 amino acids. The CDR3 spells CASSPPGRTSYEQYF. Written as DNA, the CDR3 is TGTGCCAGCAGCCCCCCGGGACGGACGTCCTACGAGCAGTACTTC.

The J gene is TRBJ1-5, the V gene TRBV28; D might be TRBD1 (5 bases). The germline CDR1 and CDR2 sequences are MDHEN and SYDVKM. The ends were cut back, 2 bases at V and 7 bases at J, with 15 bases in the middle. The CDR3 totals 15 residues. DNA for the CDR3: TGTGCCAGCAGTTTAGGCGGGGGTCCCAACCAGCCCCAGCATTTT. The encoded protein is CASSLGGGPNQPQHF. Drawing the rest from reference TRBV28 and TRBJ1-5, the complete variable domain is DVKVTQSSRYLVKRTGEKVFLECVQDMDHENMFWYRQDPGLGLRLIYFSYDVKMKEKGDIPEGYSVSREKKERFSLILESASTNQTSMYLCASSLGGGPNQPQHFGDGTRLSIL.

The chain uses TRBV12-5 and TRBJ1-1; 10 bases match TRBD1. The CDR3 sequence is 17 residues long. Germline assignment: CDR1 LGHNT and CDR2 FRNRAP. After removal of 1 base from V and 5 bases from J, the junction contained 10 bases not matched to a gene. The CDR3 sequence: CASGLAGDRGPKTEAFF. The CDR3 DNA reads as TGTGCTAGTGGTTTGGCTGGGGACAGGGGCCCGAAGACTGAAGCTTTCTTT.

The J gene is TRBJ1-5, the V gene TRBV27, with D unresolved. The germline V and J ends were trimmed by 3 bases and 0 bases, with 6 bases remaining between them. The CDR3 runs to 14 residues. Per germline, CDR1 MNHEY and CDR2 SMNVEV (reference sequence). CDR3 sequence reads: CASSFGDSNQPQHF. Here the CDR3 DNA reads TGTGCCAGCAGTTTCGGAGATAGCAATCAGCCCCAGCATTTT.

The sample holds one count of this clone. The V gene is TRBV2, the J gene TRBJ2-2; 7 positions match TRBD2. The length of the CDR3 is 13 residues. Germline CDR1 is SNHLY and CDR2 is FYNNEI. The V gene end was trimmed by 7 bases and the J gene end by 9 bases; junction bases not matched to a gene: 8. The CDR3 coding sequence is TGTGCCAGCATGGGGGAGGGTCACTGGGAGCTGTTTTTT. This translates into CASMGEGHWELFF.

The chain uses TRBV7-2 and TRBJ1-4; TRBD1 is a possible D gene (5 bases). CDR1 SGHTA and CDR2 FQGNSA come from the germline V gene. CDR3 length: 15 residues. Trimming took off 7 bases at V and 0 bases at J, with 12 bases between the two ends. The CDR3 reads CASTDLGATNEKLFF. As DNA, the CDR3 is TGTGCCAGCACCGACTTAGGGGCAACTAATGAAAAACTGTTTTTT.